These 24 T cell receptor beta chains were sequenced from one sample in a study of shared clonotypes between healthy human individuals. TCRdb's table, derived via immunoSEQ multiplex PCR, lists solely in-frame clones and lacks some. This table holds 2 million or so clones, around 96% found once. Naive CD8 cells, CD45RO-negative and positively selected for CCR7, excluded terminally differentiated effector memory CD45RA+ cells. Sequencing used naive CD8+ T cells sorted from blood. Receptor source: a man aged 18-30 years in good health.

The chain employs TRBV10-1 and TRBJ2-3, with D uncertain. CDR1 is WNHNN and CDR2 is SYGVQD in the germline V gene (reference sequence). The V end was cut by 2 bases, the J end by 2 bases, with 11 bases between. The CDR3 sequence is 15 residues long. The CDR3 bases are TGCGCCAGCAGTGAGCGCCAGGACCCCACAGATACGCAGTATTTT. It translates to CASSERQDPTDTQYF.

The chain couples TRBV12-5 to TRBJ1-4; TRBD1 is a possible D gene (6 bases). Germline V gene sequence: CDR1 LGHNT, CDR2 FRNRAP. Trimming removed 6 bases from V and 6 bases from J, with 17 bases in between. This CDR3 spans 15 amino acids. The CDR3 protein is CASGHRDIGDEKLFF. CDR3 nucleotide sequence: TGTGCTAGTGGCCACCGGGACATCGGAGATGAAAAACTGTTTTTT.

This clone turned up a few times. This chain connects TRBV18 to TRBJ2-1, with D tentatively TRBD1 (5 bases). CDR3 length: 16 residues. The V gene lost 2 bases and the J gene lost 5 bases, with 16 bases spanning the gap. Germline V gives CDR1 KGHSH, CDR2 LQKENI. In DNA form, the CDR3 reads TGTGCCAGCTCACCAAGGTGGCAGGGTTCCCACAATGAGCAGTTCTTC. Translated, it gives CASSPRWQGSHNEQFF.

This clone was seen once. The chain recombines TRBV28 with TRBJ1-1; no reliable D call. Germline V gene sequence: CDR1 MDHEN, CDR2 SYDVKM. Trimming shortened V by 1 base and J by 2 bases, and 8 bases separated the two germline ends. This CDR3 has 14 amino acids. The CDR3 region is CASSLSDGNTEAFF. As DNA, the CDR3 is TGTGCCAGCAGTTTATCGGACGGTAACACTGAAGCTTTCTTT.

V and J are TRBV5-6 and TRBJ1-1; D is possibly TRBD1 (6 bases). Between the trimmed V and J ends, which lost 7 bases and 10 bases, there was a span of 14 bases. CDR3 size: 11 residues. From germline, CDR1 is SGHDT and CDR2 YYEEEE. The CDR3 nucleotides are TGTGCCAGCCTATCAGGGGAGGGAGCTTTCTTT. It translates to CASLSGEGAFF.

The chain combines TRBV5-6 with TRBJ2-1; D not certain. The V end lost 3 bases, the J end lost 5 bases, and 6 bases lay between the germline ends. The CDR3 sequence is 12 residues long. The germline CDR1 and CDR2 sequences are SGHDT and YYEEEE. As DNA, the CDR3 is TGTGCCAGCAGCTCCCTCCACAATGAGCAGTTCTTC. This codes for CASSSLHNEQFF.

This rearrangement joins TRBV2 to TRBJ2-7; weak D call: TRBD1 (5 bases). The germline CDR1 and CDR2 sequences are SNHLY and FYNNEI. This CDR3 region has 14 residues. The ends were cut back, 3 bases at V and 4 bases at J, with 13 bases in the middle. CDR3 region: CASSDGDSSYEQYF. DNA for the CDR3: TGTGCCAGCAGTGACGGCGACAGCTCGTACGAGCAGTACTTC.

The chain is built from TRBV19 and TRBJ2-7; D unresolved. The CDR3 extends over 16 amino acids. In germline, CDR1 is LNHDA, CDR2 SQIVND (reference sequence). V was pared by 0 bases and J by 3 bases, with 15 bases between. The CDR3 is CASSIDLGFLGYEQYF. Here the CDR3 DNA reads TGTGCCAGTAGTATAGATCTCGGATTTCTGGGCTACGAGCAGTACTTC.

V is TRBV7-2 and J is TRBJ2-7, with D uncertain. V lost 2 bases, J lost 2 bases, and 13 bases lay in between. In germline, CDR1 is SGHTA, CDR2 FQGNSA. The CDR3 extends over 15 amino acids. CDR3 region: CASSLLSAMAYEQYF. In DNA form, the CDR3 reads TGTGCCAGCAGCTTATTGTCGGCGATGGCCTACGAGCAGTACTTC.

This sequence joins TRBV15 and TRBJ1-3, with D maybe TRBD1 (5 bases). The CDR3 consists of 14 residues. V lost 3 bases to trimming and J lost 2 bases, with 8 bases between them. Per germline, CDR1 LNHNV and CDR2 YYDKDF (reference sequence). CDR3 sequence reads: CATSSREPGNTIYF. The CDR3 DNA reads TGTGCCACCAGCAGCAGGGAACCTGGAAACACCATATATTTT.

V usage is TRBV7-9 and J usage is TRBJ2-2, with 7 bases aligning to TRBD1. Germline CDR1 is SEHNR and CDR2 is FQNEAQ (reference sequence). This CDR3 comprises 16 residues. V shed 5 bases and J 7 bases; nucleotides not matched to a gene: 13. CDR3 DNA sequence: TGTGCCAGCAGCCCAGGCCCCGGAACAGGGGTCGGGGAGCTGTTTTTT. Residues: CASSPGPGTGVGELFF.

This chain joins TRBV4-1 and TRBJ1-1, with a tentative D call TRBD1 (5 bases). Looked up from germline, CDR1 is MGHRA and CDR2 is YSYEKL. The CDR3 is made up of 14 amino acids. V was pared by 0 bases and J by 3 bases, with 8 bases between. For the CDR3, the DNA is TGCGCCAGCAGCCAAGAGGCCAGGGACACTGAAGCTTTCTTT. The encoded protein is CASSQEARDTEAFF.

The V and J genes are TRBV7-9 and TRBJ2-3, with TRBD1 identical over 11 bases. V lost 4 bases, J lost 6 bases, and 6 bases stayed unmatched. The CDR3 consists of 15 residues. The germline V gene has CDR1 SEHNR and CDR2 FQNEAQ (reference sequence). The CDR3 here is CASSYGQGAADTQYF. The CDR3, as DNA: TGTGCCAGCAGCTACGGACAGGGGGCGGCGGATACGCAGTATTTT.

The genes are TRBV29-1 and TRBJ2-1; 13 bases align to TRBD2. From germline, CDR1 is SQVTM and CDR2 ANQGSEA. This CDR3 has 14 residues. J was trimmed by 7 bases and V by 6 bases; bases with no gene match: 6. CDR3 in amino acids: CSVPGLAGSNEQFF. The CDR3 coding sequence is TGCAGCGTCCCGGGACTAGCGGGAAGTAATGAGCAGTTCTTC.

The chain recombines TRBV5-1 with TRBJ2-1; 8 nucleotides align to TRBD2. Germline values: CDR1 SGHRS, CDR2 YFSETQ. The CDR3 is 15 residues long. Trimming removed 1 base from V and 8 bases from J; junction bases left unmatched: 8. The CDR3 loop reads CASSLWTSRLDEQFF. CDR3 nucleotides: TGCGCCAGCAGCTTGTGGACTAGCCGGTTGGATGAGCAGTTCTTC.

This chain joins TRBV5-4 and TRBJ1-3, with 8 bases identical to TRBD1. The germline CDR1 and CDR2 sequences are SGHNT and YYREEE (reference sequence). V lost 4 bases, J lost 4 bases, and 7 bases stayed unmatched. CDR3 length equals 15 residues. The CDR3 here is CASSPGQGEGNTIYF. Here the CDR3 DNA reads TGTGCCAGCAGCCCAGGACAGGGAGAAGGAAACACCATATATTTT.

This chain connects TRBV7-9 to TRBJ2-5; no definite D call. The CDR3 is made up of 13 amino acids. Germline V gene sequence: CDR1 SEHNR, CDR2 FQNEAQ (reference sequence). Trimming took 5 bases from V and 5 from J, leaving 12 bases between them. The CDR3 loop is CASSQTDLETQYF. CDR3 nucleotide sequence: TGTGCCAGCAGCCAAACAGATTTGGAGACCCAGTACTTC.

About this clone itself: Other DNA sequences in this specimen translate into the identical CDR3. The V gene is TRBV19, the J gene TRBJ2-7; the match to TRBD2 covers 7 bases. The CDR3 has 15 amino acids. Germline V lookup: CDR1 LNHDA, CDR2 SQIVND (reference sequence). The junction had 5 bases not matched to a gene; V was cut back by 3 bases and J by 0 bases. The CDR3 reads CASSIGAGSSYEQYF. Here the CDR3 DNA reads TGTGCCAGTAGTATTGGAGCGGGATCCTCCTACGAGCAGTACTTC.

CDR3 region: CASSPDRLETQYF. The CDR3, as DNA: TGCGCCAGCAGTCCGGACAGGCTAGAGACCCAGTACTTC. The chain uses TRBV10-1 and TRBJ2-5; 7 nucleotides match TRBD1. The germline V gene has CDR1 WNHNN and CDR2 SYGVQD (reference sequence). Trimming removed 5 bases from V and 4 bases from J; junction bases left unmatched: 4. The CDR3 extends over 13 amino acids.

This clone was picked up one time. The rearrangement uses TRBV28 and TRBJ1-4; D remains ambiguous. This CDR3 has 16 amino acids. CDR1 and CDR2 from the germline V gene are MDHEN and SYDVKM. The ends were cut back, 5 bases at V and 4 bases at J, with 17 bases in the middle. CDR3 residues: CASSATAGNLNEKLFF. The DNA for the CDR3 is TGTGCCAGCAGTGCCACCGCCGGAAACCTTAATGAAAAACTGTTTTTT.

The rearrangement joins TRBV4-1 to TRBJ2-1; tentatively, D is TRBD2 (6 bases). This CDR3 region has 15 residues. CDR1 is MGHRA, CDR2 YSYEKL, per germline. Trimming removed 0 bases at V and 8 bases at J, with 14 bases between. CDR3 DNA sequence: TGCGCCAGCAGCCAAGATGGTACAGGAGGGTATGAGCAGTTCTTC. Translation: CASSQDGTGGYEQFF.

The rearrangement links TRBV11-2 to TRBJ2-5, with no clear D. The CDR3 runs 15 residues. Germline CDR1 SGHAT, CDR2 FQNNGV. Trimming removed 1 base from V and 0 bases from J, with 9 bases in between. The CDR3 reads CASSLAWEYQETQYF. The CDR3 region has the DNA TGTGCCAGCAGCTTAGCTTGGGAATACCAAGAGACCCAGTACTTC.

The chain employs TRBV4-1 and TRBJ2-3, with a tentative D call TRBD2 (5 bases). Germline CDR1 reads MGHRA; CDR2 reads YSYEKL. The CDR3 runs to 16 residues. Between the trimmed V and J ends, which lost 0 bases and 0 bases, there was a span of 10 bases. CDR3 in amino acids: CASSQEPGLSTDTQYF. The CDR3 coding sequence is TGCGCCAGCAGCCAAGAACCTGGACTCAGCACAGATACGCAGTATTTT.

V is TRBV13 and J is TRBJ2-3, with TRBD2 identical over 7 bases. The CDR3 is 15 amino acids. Germline V lookup: CDR1 PRHDT, CDR2 FYEKMQ (reference sequence). V lost 5 bases and J lost 0; bases outside the gene matches: 5. The CDR3 loop is CASSPTAGSTDTQYF. DNA for the CDR3: TGTGCCAGCAGCCCTACAGCGGGGAGCACAGATACGCAGTATTTT.